The next 14 T cell receptor beta chains were all read from a single sample in a study of cytomegalovirus exposure and HLA in healthy donors. This PCR relied on a set of 60 Vbeta primers and 13 Jbeta primers. TCRdb's copy holds only in-frame clones and misses some; the assay was immunoSEQ multiplex PCR. The sample has roughly 100,000 clones, roughly four fifths seen once. Sequenced sample: PBMCs. All receptors come from a man aged 45-60 years in good health and CMV-seronegative.

This chain uses TRBV7-8 with TRBJ2-2; D not resolved. The V gene's germline CDR1 is SGHVS and CDR2 FQNEAQ. V lost 3 bases and J lost 0, with 8 bases in between. The length of the CDR3 is 15 residues. The CDR3 reads CASSFASANTGELFF. The CDR3 nucleotides are TGTGCCAGCAGCTTCGCCAGCGCGAACACCGGGGAGCTGTTTTTT.

V gene TRBV29-1 combines with J gene TRBJ2-5, with 7 bases that match TRBD2. This CDR3 is 14 amino acids long. Germline V lookup: CDR1 SQVTM, CDR2 ANQGSEA. V gave up 7 bases and J gave up 5 bases; unmatched junction bases: 13. The CDR3 spells CSGSSLRGVETQYF. In DNA, the CDR3 is TGCAGCGGATCCTCTCTCCGGGGGGTGGAGACCCAGTACTTC.

The chain recombines TRBV7-9 with TRBJ1-1; tentative D call: TRBD1 (6 bases). The CDR3 runs 12 residues. The ends were cut back, 7 bases at V and 4 bases at J, with 10 bases in the middle. Per germline, CDR1 SEHNR and CDR2 FQNEAQ (reference sequence). In nucleotides, the CDR3 is TGTGCCAGCAACCAGGGGAGCACTGAAGCTTTCTTT. Protein sequence: CASNQGSTEAFF.

This sequence joins TRBV18 and TRBJ1-3; 7 nucleotides agree with TRBD1. This CDR3 spans 16 amino acids. Germline V gene sequence: CDR1 KGHSH, CDR2 LQKENI. V shed 2 bases, J shed 1 base, and the junction held 5 bases outside the gene matches. CDR3 DNA sequence: TGTGCCAGCTCACCAGGACAGGACGCGTCTGGAAACACCATATATTTT. Translating gives CASSPGQDASGNTIYF.

For this clone: Germline is not matched at one junction end, which may reflect a read error. The chain links TRBV7-7 to TRBJ2-1; 12 nucleotides agree with TRBD2. Germline V lookup: CDR1 SSHAT, CDR2 FNYEAQ (reference sequence). The CDR3 is made up of 15 amino acids. CDR3 DNA sequence: TGTGCTAGCAGCTTAGGACTAGCGGGATACAATGAGCAGTTCTTC. Translating gives CASSLGLAGYNEQFF. Based on the CDR3 plus reference TRBV7-7 and TRBJ2-1, the full variable domain is GAGVSQSPRYKVTKRGQDVTLRCDPISSHATLYWYQQALGQGPEFLTYFNYEAQPDKSGLPSDRFSAERPEGSISTLTIQRTEQRDSAMYRCASSLGLAGYNEQFFGPGTRLTVL.

The chain uses TRBV2 and TRBJ2-5, with 8 bases identical to TRBD2. CDR1 SNHLY and CDR2 FYNNEI come from the germline V gene. After removal of 6 bases from V and 3 bases from J, the junction contained 9 bases not matched to a gene. The CDR3 has 15 residues. CDR3 sequence (DNA): TGTGCCAGCAGCTCTCAAAGCGGGGGAGAAGAGACCCAGTACTTC. Translating gives CASSSQSGGEETQYF.

V usage is TRBV6-1 and J usage is TRBJ2-7, with 7 positions matching TRBD1. The CDR3 consists of 17 residues. The V segment lost 1 base and the J segment 2 bases; nucleotides outside the gene matches: 11. The germline V gene has CDR1 MNHNS and CDR2 SASEGT. The CDR3 region is CASSEDLRTGSTYEQYF. Written as DNA, the CDR3 is TGTGCCAGCAGTGAAGATCTGAGGACAGGCAGTACCTACGAGCAGTACTTC.

This chain joins TRBV9 and TRBJ2-3, with D possibly matching TRBD2 (6 bases). The germline V and J ends were trimmed by 0 bases and 2 bases, with 13 bases remaining between them. The CDR3 is 16 residues long. Germline V gene sequence: CDR1 SGDLS, CDR2 YYNGEE. The CDR3 nucleotides are TGTGCCAGCAGCGTAGCAGCGGGTGCTGACACAGATACGCAGTATTTT. Protein sequence: CASSVAAGADTDTQYF.

The rearrangement uses TRBV5-5 and TRBJ1-5; weak D call: TRBD1 (6 bases). CDR1 is SGHKS and CDR2 is YYEKEE in the germline V gene (reference sequence). The CDR3 length is 15 residues. The V and J ends lost 1 base and 4 bases respectively, with 12 bases between them. The CDR3 coding sequence is TGTGCCAGCAGCTTGAATACAGGGCCGAATCAGCCCCAGCATTTT. Protein: CASSLNTGPNQPQHF.

V and J are TRBV19 and TRBJ2-2; 9 nucleotides line up with TRBD1. Germline V gene data show CDR1 as LNHDA and CDR2 as SQIVND (reference sequence). The V gene end was trimmed by 8 bases and the J gene end by 4 bases; junction bases not matched to a gene: 5. The CDR3 is made up of 14 amino acids. CDR3 protein: CASAGTGSTGELFF. The CDR3 nucleotides are TGTGCCAGTGCAGGGACAGGGAGCACCGGGGAGCTGTTTTTT.

This chain connects TRBV11-2 to TRBJ1-5, with unresolved D. This CDR3 is built from 14 residues. Germline CDR1 and CDR2: SGHAT and FQNNGV. V was cut by 5 bases and J by 0 bases, with 8 bases left in between. This CDR3 reads CASSVGSSNQPQHF. CDR3 nucleotide sequence: TGTGCCAGCAGCGTCGGGTCTAGCAATCAGCCCCAGCATTTT.

V is TRBV6-6 and J is TRBJ1-1, with 7 nucleotides matching TRBD1. V lost 7 bases and J lost 3; bases outside the gene matches: 5. CDR1 is MNHNY and CDR2 is SVGAGI in the germline V gene (reference sequence). This CDR3 has 13 amino acids. CDR3: CASTLDRDTEAFF. CDR3 DNA: TGTGCCAGCACCCTAGACAGGGACACTGAAGCTTTCTTT.

This clone was seen a few times. The V and J genes are TRBV6-1 and TRBJ1-2; tentatively, D is TRBD1 (5 bases). V lost 6 bases and J lost 1, with 15 bases in between. The CDR3 has 15 residues. The germline V gene has CDR1 MNHNS and CDR2 SASEGT. CDR3 protein: CASRYETVYNYGYTF. CDR3 sequence (DNA): TGTGCCAGCAGATACGAGACAGTATATAACTATGGCTACACCTTC.

The chain's CDR3 is CASSGRGSSYEQYV. The CDR3 nucleotides read TGTGCCAGCAGCGGGAGGGGGAGCTCCTACGAGCAGTACGTC. The chain employs TRBV2 and TRBJ2-7; 8 bases line up with TRBD2. This CDR3 comprises 14 residues. Trimming at V came to 6 bases and at J to 0 bases, leaving 4 bases not matched to a gene. Germline CDR1 is SNHLY and CDR2 is FYNNEI.